This T cell receptor beta chain appears in the sequencing data of a study of prognosis after radiotherapy for stage I lung cancer. The CDR3 totals 15 residues. Germline lookup yields CDR1 SGHNT and CDR2 YENEEA. Study results and limitations: The question of whether the expanded TCR clones were tumor-specific was not determined.

Amplicons of TCR beta CDR3 were generated from genomic DNA by two-round multiplex PCR. Primers (each specific to one TRBV or TRBJ gene) were used in first-round PCR. From the multiplex PCR reads, TCRdb called clonotypes with MiXCR, one entry per CDR3 protein. The profile shows approximately 17,000 distinct CDR3 sequences, around 42% of them singletons. Remarks on this clonotype: Its antigen is unidentified. One end of the junction varies from germline; a read error may be responsible.

The chain carries TRBV11-3 and TRBJ2-3; 7 nucleotides align to TRBD1. This clonotype originated in a donor of 50 years or more with non-small cell lung cancer. The sequences come from PBMCs, collected before or after stereotactic body radiation therapy (not recorded which). The CDR3 loop is CARSIPTGASRTQYF. The CDR3 DNA follows: TGTGCCAGAAGCATCCCAACAGGGGCGTCACGGACGCAATATTTT.